The T cell receptor beta chain under discussion was sequenced for a study of blood T cell repertoires in COVID-19. Background on the study: The United States, Italy and Spain supplied acute and convalescent COVID-19 samples. T cells, B-cell-depleted T cells, or PBMCs provided the cDNA or gDNA that served as material.

The CDR3 runs 14 residues. V lost 8 bases to trimming and J lost 2 bases; unmatched junction nucleotides: 1. Germline V CDR1 and CDR2: MNHEY, SVGAGI. In the study's own analysis: Using reference gene primer amplification, nucleated cell counts were estimated. Method: immunoSEQ multiplex PCR; TCRdb's copy keeps in-frame clones and lacks some. V and J calls and clone size are given by that table; D and trimming were obtained from the DNA. The sample consists of approximately 250,000 clones, around 84% of them appearing once. The chain couples TRBV6-5 to TRBJ2-3; 13 bases are shared with TRBD2. This receptor was obtained from a woman in her thirties or forties who had recovered from COVID-19. Source material: peripheral blood. Here the CDR3 DNA reads TGTGCCAGCGGACTAGCGGGGGCCACAGATACGCAGTATTTT. Its translation: CASGLAGATDTQYF.